This T cell receptor (beta chain) was identified in a study of blood T cell repertoires in COVID-19. Study context: COVID-19 samples from acute and convalescent phases originated in the United States, Italy and Spain. T cells, B-cell-depleted T cells, or PBMCs provided the cDNA or gDNA that served as material.

A word on this clone: Its ends do not fully match the called genes, so a read error is possible.

Original processing notes: How many nucleated cells were present was estimated from reference gene primer amplification. Assay used: immunoSEQ multiplex PCR; TCRdb lists only in-frame clones, some missing. The V and J calls and clone size were taken over from that table, and D and trimming were inferred from the DNA. The sample yields about 89,000 clones, more than 70% seen once. The CDR3 runs to 16 residues. The germline V gene encodes CDR1 SGHTA and CDR2 FQGNSA. The source material was peripheral blood. The sequence came from a woman over 75 with acute or convalescent COVID-19. The rearrangement links TRBV7-2 to TRBJ2-7, with TRBD1 matching 8 bases. The CDR3 DNA follows: TGTGCCAGCAGCCTAGCCGGGACAGGAACCTCCTACGAGCAGTACTTC. It yields the protein CASSLAGTGTSYEQYF.